The 20 T cell receptor beta chains below were found in one sample sequenced in a study of cytomegalovirus exposure and HLA in healthy donors. PCR was performed using 60 Vbeta and 13 Jbeta primers. Clones were read by immunoSEQ multiplex PCR, and TCRdb kept only the in-frame ones, dropping some. This table lists approximately 60,000 clones. The sample comprised PBMCs. The receptors here all came from a man younger than 45 in good health and CMV-seropositive.

This chain joins TRBV4-1 and TRBJ1-1; 7 bases fit TRBD1. Germline CDR1 MGHRA, CDR2 YSYEKL. The CDR3 extends over 13 amino acids. Losses at the gene ends were 4 bases for V and 5 bases for J; bases not matched to a gene: 4. CDR3 residues: CASSRTGVTEAFF. For the CDR3, the DNA is TGCGCCAGCAGCCGTACAGGGGTGACTGAAGCTTTCTTT.

J is TRBJ2-1 and V is TRBV4-1, with 8 bases fitting TRBD1. The CDR3 loop spans 16 amino acids. Germline V gene lookup returns CDR1 MGHRA and CDR2 YSYEKL. J gave up 5 bases and V 1 base, and 7 bases lay outside the gene matches. This chain's CDR3 is CASSQVLATGDNEQFF. The DNA of the CDR3 is TGCGCCAGCAGCCAAGTCCTTGCGACAGGGGACAATGAGCAGTTCTTC.

This chain links TRBV5-6 with TRBJ2-3; 9 bases align to TRBD2. The CDR3 spans 16 residues. CDR1 and CDR2 (germline): SGHDT, YYEEEE. Trimming at V came to 1 base and at J to 0 bases, leaving 3 bases not matched to a gene. The CDR3 sequence is CASSLLLAGSTDTQYF. DNA of the CDR3: TGTGCCAGCAGCTTGCTCCTAGCGGGGAGCACAGATACGCAGTATTTT.

This chain links TRBV30 with TRBJ1-2; D unresolved. V was cut by 2 bases and J by 3 bases, with 13 bases left in between. The CDR3 is made up of 14 amino acids. Germline CDR1 is GTSNPN and CDR2 is SVGIG (reference sequence). The CDR3 loop reads CAWSRGPADYGYTF. The CDR3 bases are TGTGCCTGGAGTCGGGGTCCCGCGGACTATGGCTACACCTTC.

This chain links TRBV29-1 with TRBJ1-4; 7 bases are shared with TRBD1. CDR3 length equals 13 residues. Germline CDR1 and CDR2: SQVTM and ANQGSEA. The trim removed 6 bases at V and 6 bases at J, leaving 7 bases unmatched. The DNA of the CDR3 is TGCAGCGTGGGAGAGGGGGCGGATGAAAAACTGTTTTTT. This codes for CSVGEGADEKLFF.

The genes are TRBV5-1 and TRBJ2-7; tentative D call: TRBD2 (5 bases). The CDR3 consists of 15 residues. Per germline, CDR1 SGHRS and CDR2 YFSETQ. Trimming shortened V by 3 bases and J by 3 bases, and 16 bases separated the two germline ends. The CDR3 DNA reads TGCGCCAGCAGCTACCGGGAAAGGACCTTCTACGAGCAGTACTTC. Residues: CASSYRERTFYEQYF.

The V and J genes are TRBV5-1 and TRBJ1-2; no clear D gene. Germline-derived CDR1 and CDR2 are SGHRS and YFSETQ. The V and J ends lost 0 bases and 3 bases respectively, with 6 bases between them. CDR3 length: 13 residues. The CDR3 DNA reads as TGCGCCAGCAGCTTGGCCGGAGACTATGGCTACACCTTC. Translated: CASSLAGDYGYTF.

The CDR3 is CASSIAGTGYEQYF. CDR3 nucleotides: TGTGCCAGTAGTATAGCCGGGACAGGCTACGAGCAGTACTTC. The rearrangement joins TRBV19 to TRBJ2-7, with 8 bases aligning to TRBD1. This CDR3 has 14 amino acids. Germline-derived CDR1 and CDR2 are LNHDA and SQIVND (reference sequence). With 1 base clipped from V and 3 bases from J, the junction kept 2 bases outside the gene matches.

V usage is TRBV5-4 and J usage is TRBJ1-2, with D possibly matching TRBD1 (5 bases). Germline assignment: CDR1 SGHNT and CDR2 YYREEE (reference sequence). Trimming shortened V by 0 bases and J by 7 bases, and 16 bases separated the two germline ends. The CDR3 has 15 amino acids. CDR3 region: CASSLVGQGISGYTF. CDR3 nucleotide sequence: TGTGCCAGCAGCTTGGTAGGCCAGGGCATCTCTGGCTACACCTTC.

Concerning this clone: At one boundary the junction diverges from the germline segment, which might be a read error. The rearrangement uses TRBV29-1 and TRBJ1-1, with a weak D call TRBD1 (6 bases). The CDR3 sequence is 13 residues long. Germline V CDR1 and CDR2: SQVTM, ANQGSEA. The CDR3 DNA follows: TGCAGCGTTGAAGGGCAGGGGAGCACTGAAGATTTCTTT. Its protein is CSVEGQGSTEDFF.

The gene calls are TRBV11-2 and TRBJ1-1; perhaps TRBD1 as D (5 bases). Germline V gene lookup returns CDR1 SGHAT and CDR2 FQNNGV. This CDR3 has 13 residues. The V end was cut by 5 bases, the J end by 3 bases, with 10 bases between. CDR3 bases: TGTGCCAGCAGCCACAGGTCCGACACTGAAGCTTTCTTT. Protein: CASSHRSDTEAFF.

Turning to this clone: This sample includes further DNA sequences coding for the same CDR3. The chain couples TRBV18 to TRBJ2-7, with D possibly being TRBD2 (6 bases). The CDR3 has 13 amino acids. CDR1 is KGHSH, CDR2 LQKENI, per germline. V lost 6 bases and J 3 bases, leaving 12 bases between the germline ends. CDR3 amino acids: CASSLGGDYEQYF. CDR3 coding DNA: TGTGCCAGCTCCCTAGGCGGGGACTACGAGCAGTACTTC.

V usage is TRBV4-2 and J usage is TRBJ2-3; TRBD2 matches 14 bases. V was clipped by 2 bases and J by 6 bases; unmatched bases: 10. Germline V gene data show CDR1 as LGHNA and CDR2 as YNFKEQ. CDR3 length equals 18 residues. CDR3 residues: CASSQIGGLAGVGDTQYF. CDR3 DNA: TGTGCCAGCAGCCAAATAGGGGGACTAGCGGGAGTAGGGGATACGCAGTATTTT.

This chain links TRBV19 with TRBJ1-2; TRBD1 matches 9 bases. The CDR3 has 16 amino acids. Looked up from germline, CDR1 is LNHDA and CDR2 is SQIVND (reference sequence). V was pared by 6 bases and J by 3 bases, with 11 bases of the junction left unmatched. CDR3 DNA sequence: TGTGCCAGTAGGGGGGCCCACAGGGGGCGAGACTATGGCTACACCTTC. Encoded protein: CASRGAHRGRDYGYTF.

This rearrangement joins TRBV6-1 to TRBJ2-1; D is undetermined. The germline CDR1 and CDR2 sequences are MNHNS and SASEGT. This CDR3 has 14 residues. V was clipped by 8 bases and J by 5 bases, with 16 bases between them. The CDR3 coding sequence is TGTGCCAGCGTGCCAGACGCTAGTGACAATGAGCAGTTCTTC. Translated, it gives CASVPDASDNEQFF.

V is TRBV5-1 and J is TRBJ2-7, with 10 bases matching TRBD1. CDR1 and CDR2 (germline): SGHRS, YFSETQ. The CDR3 has 16 residues. Losses at the gene ends were 1 base for V and 3 bases for J; bases not matched to a gene: 7. CDR3 bases: TGCGCCAGCAGCTTGTGGGGGACAGGGGCGGACTACGAGCAGTACTTC. It yields the protein CASSLWGTGADYEQYF.

The V call is TRBV7-8, the J call TRBJ2-6, with 8 bases aligning to TRBD2. J gave up 1 base and V 3 bases, and 11 bases lay outside the gene matches. Looked up from germline, CDR1 is SGHVS and CDR2 is FQNEAQ. The CDR3 is made up of 19 amino acids. In DNA form, the CDR3 reads TGTGCCAGCAGCTTTAGGAGAACGGGAGGGCCTTCTGGGGCCAACGTCCTGACTTTC. This translates into CASSFRRTGGPSGANVLTF. Full variable domain (rest looked up from reference TRBV7-8 and TRBJ2-6): GAGVSQSPRYKVAKRGQDVALRCDPISGHVSLFWYQQALGQGPEFLTYFQNEAQLDKSGLPSDRFFAERPEGSVSTLKIQRTQQEDSAVYLCASSFRRTGGPSGANVLTFGAGSRLTVL.

The CDR3: CASSLESLMNTEAFF. CDR3 in DNA: TGTGCCAGCAGCCTCGAGTCACTGATGAACACTGAAGCTTTCTTT. The V call is TRBV4-2, the J call TRBJ1-1; D is unclear. The germline CDR1 and CDR2 sequences are LGHNA and YNFKEQ. The CDR3 extends over 15 amino acids. V dropped 4 bases and J dropped 0 bases, with 12 bases sitting between them.

The chain combines TRBV30 with TRBJ2-5, with D possibly TRBD2 on 6 matching bases. This CDR3 has 12 residues. Germline loops: CDR1 GTSNPN, CDR2 SVGIG (reference sequence). Trimming left V 0 bases short and J 5 bases short, with 7 bases between. This CDR3 is CAWSVGRETQYF. Here the CDR3 DNA reads TGTGCCTGGAGTGTAGGGAGGGAGACCCAGTACTTC. Based on the CDR3 plus reference TRBV30 and TRBJ2-5, the full variable domain is SQTIHQWPATLVQPVGSPLSLECTVEGTSNPNLYWYRQAAGRGLQLLFYSVGIGQISSEVPQNLSASRPQDRQFILSSKKLLLSDSGFYLCAWSVGRETQYFGPGTRLLVL.

With regard to this clone: A junction end diverges from the germline sequence, so it may reflect a read error. Within the sample, other DNA sequences also encode this same CDR3. The chain combines TRBV19 with TRBJ1-1; 8 bases align to TRBD1. The CDR3 covers 12 residues. Germline CDR1 is LNHDA and CDR2 is SQIVND (reference sequence). CDR3 in amino acids: CASSIAGTGAIF. CDR3 nucleotides: TGTGCCAGTAGTATAGCCGGGACAGGAGCCATATTT.